This TCR beta chain was recovered during a study of blood T cell repertoires in COVID-19. Study information: Samples of COVID-19 (acute and convalescent) were obtained from the United States, Italy and Spain. The analysed material was cDNA or gDNA that came from T cells, B-cell-depleted T cells, or PBMCs.

The CDR3 is 13 amino acids. Germline loops: CDR1 SGHDN, CDR2 FVKESK. Trimming removed 5 bases at V and 4 bases at J, with 11 bases between. In the original workflow: How many nucleated cells were present was estimated from reference gene primer amplification. Sequencing used immunoSEQ multiplex PCR; TCRdb keeps in-frame clones, though not all of them. The D gene and trimming were derived from the DNA, and the V and J assignments and clone size from that table. The sample lists over 400,000 clones; approximately 83% were seen once. This clonotype originated in a human donor in a cohort sampled during active COVID-19. J is TRBJ1-1 and V is TRBV14, with D uncertain. The sequenced sample consisted of peripheral blood. CDR3 coding DNA: TGTGCCAGCAGCTTAACGATCGGCACTGAAGCTTTCTTT. Its protein product is CASSLTIGTEAFF.